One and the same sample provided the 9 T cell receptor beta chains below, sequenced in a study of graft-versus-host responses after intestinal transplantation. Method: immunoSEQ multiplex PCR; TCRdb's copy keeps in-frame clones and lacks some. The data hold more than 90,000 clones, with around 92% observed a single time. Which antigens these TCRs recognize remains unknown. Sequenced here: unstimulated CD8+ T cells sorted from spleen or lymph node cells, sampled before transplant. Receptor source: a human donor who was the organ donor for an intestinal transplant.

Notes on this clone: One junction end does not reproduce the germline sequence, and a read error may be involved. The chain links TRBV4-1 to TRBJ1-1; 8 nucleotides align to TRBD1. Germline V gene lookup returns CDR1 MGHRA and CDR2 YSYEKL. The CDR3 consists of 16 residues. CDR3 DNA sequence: TGTGCCAGCAGCCAATTATCAGGGGGCCGGAACACTGAAGCTTTCTTT. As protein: CASSQLSGGRNTEAFF.

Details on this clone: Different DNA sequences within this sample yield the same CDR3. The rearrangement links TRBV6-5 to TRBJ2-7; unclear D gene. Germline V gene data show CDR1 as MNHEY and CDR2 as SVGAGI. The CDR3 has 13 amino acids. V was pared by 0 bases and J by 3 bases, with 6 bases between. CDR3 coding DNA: TGTGCCAGCAGTTACTCGAGTAGCTACGAGCAGTACTTC. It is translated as CASSYSSSYEQYF.

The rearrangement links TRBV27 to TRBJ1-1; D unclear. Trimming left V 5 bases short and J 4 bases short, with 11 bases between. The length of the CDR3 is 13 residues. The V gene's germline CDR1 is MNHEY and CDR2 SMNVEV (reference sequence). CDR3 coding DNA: TGTGCCAGCAGTCCCCTGCTCGGCACTGAAGCTTTCTTT. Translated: CASSPLLGTEAFF.

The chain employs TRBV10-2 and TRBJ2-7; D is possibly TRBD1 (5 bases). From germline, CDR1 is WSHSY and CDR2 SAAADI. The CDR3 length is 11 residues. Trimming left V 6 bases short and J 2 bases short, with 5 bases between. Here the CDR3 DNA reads TGCGCCAGCAGGGACACCTACGAGCAGTACTTC. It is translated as CASRDTYEQYF.

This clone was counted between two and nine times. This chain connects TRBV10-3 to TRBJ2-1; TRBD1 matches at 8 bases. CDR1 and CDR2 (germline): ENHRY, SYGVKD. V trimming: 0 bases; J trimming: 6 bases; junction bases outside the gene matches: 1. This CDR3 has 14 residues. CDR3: CAISESGTGNEQFF. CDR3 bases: TGTGCCATCAGTGAGTCCGGGACAGGCAATGAGCAGTTCTTC.

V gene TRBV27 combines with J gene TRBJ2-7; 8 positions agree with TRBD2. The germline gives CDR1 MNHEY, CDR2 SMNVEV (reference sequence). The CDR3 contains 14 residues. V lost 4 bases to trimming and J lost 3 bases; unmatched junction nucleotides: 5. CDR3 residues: CASSSSGPHYEQYF. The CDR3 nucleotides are TGTGCCAGCAGTTCTAGCGGGCCCCACTACGAGCAGTACTTC.

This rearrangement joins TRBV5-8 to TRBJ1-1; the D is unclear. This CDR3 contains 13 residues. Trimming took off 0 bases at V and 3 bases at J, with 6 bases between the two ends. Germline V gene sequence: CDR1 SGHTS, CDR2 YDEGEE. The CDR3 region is CASSLGFHTEAFF. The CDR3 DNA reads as TGTGCCAGCAGCTTGGGGTTCCACACTGAAGCTTTCTTT.

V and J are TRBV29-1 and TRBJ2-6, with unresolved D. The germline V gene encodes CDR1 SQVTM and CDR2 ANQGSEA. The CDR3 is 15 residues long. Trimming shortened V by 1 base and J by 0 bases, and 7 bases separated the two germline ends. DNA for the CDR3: TGCAGCGTTGAAGTTTCTGGCTCTGGGGCCAACGTCCTGACTTTC. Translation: CSVEVSGSGANVLTF.

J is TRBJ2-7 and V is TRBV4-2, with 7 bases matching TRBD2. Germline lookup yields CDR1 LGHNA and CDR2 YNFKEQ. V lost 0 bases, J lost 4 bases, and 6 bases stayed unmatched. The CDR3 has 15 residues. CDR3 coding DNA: TGTGCCAGCAGCCAAGATGGGTCTAGCGGATACGAGCAGTACTTC. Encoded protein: CASSQDGSSGYEQYF.